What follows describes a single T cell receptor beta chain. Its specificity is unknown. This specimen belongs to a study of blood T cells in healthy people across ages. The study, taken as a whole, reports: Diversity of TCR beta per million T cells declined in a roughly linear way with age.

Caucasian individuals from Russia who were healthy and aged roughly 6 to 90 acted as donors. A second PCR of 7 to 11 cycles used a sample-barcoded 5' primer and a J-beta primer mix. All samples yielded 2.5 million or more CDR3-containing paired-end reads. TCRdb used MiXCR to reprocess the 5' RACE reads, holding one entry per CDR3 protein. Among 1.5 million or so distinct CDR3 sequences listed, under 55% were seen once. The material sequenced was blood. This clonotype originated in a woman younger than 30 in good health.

The CDR3 region has the DNA TGTGCCAGCAGCCCCAGGGGGGTGAACACTGAAGCTTTCTTT. It specifies CASSPRGVNTEAFF. The gene calls are TRBV27 and TRBJ1-1; 7 nucleotides align to TRBD1. This CDR3 has 14 amino acids. Germline CDR1 is MNHEY and CDR2 is SMNVEV (reference sequence). Losses at the gene ends were 6 bases for V and 0 bases for J; bases not matched to a gene: 4.